The entry below gives a single T cell receptor beta chain sequence along with its context. Its cognate antigen is unknown. V shed 6 bases and J 1 base; nucleotides not matched to a gene: 8. The CDR3 extends over 15 amino acids. Germline loops: CDR1 MNHNS, CDR2 SASEGT. This record comes from a study of shared clonotypes between healthy human individuals. Study outcomes and limitations: Sorted-subset sequencing, rarefaction showed, was incomplete despite large depth. Sharing across a few donors was seen in 5% to 5.5% of naive CD4 clonotypes.

At deep level, the assay was performed. Assay used: immunoSEQ multiplex PCR; TCRdb lists only in-frame clones, some missing. The sample holds roughly 650,000 clones, 97% seen once. The clonotype comes from a young woman in good health. Sequenced: naive CD4+ T cells sorted from blood. Subset in this sample: CD45RA+ positively selected. The chain carries TRBV6-1 and TRBJ2-7, with 8 bases lining up with TRBD1. The CDR3 DNA follows: TGTGCCAGCAGCGAACCGGACAGGGTTTCCTACGAGCAGTACTTC. Its protein product is CASSEPDRVSYEQYF.